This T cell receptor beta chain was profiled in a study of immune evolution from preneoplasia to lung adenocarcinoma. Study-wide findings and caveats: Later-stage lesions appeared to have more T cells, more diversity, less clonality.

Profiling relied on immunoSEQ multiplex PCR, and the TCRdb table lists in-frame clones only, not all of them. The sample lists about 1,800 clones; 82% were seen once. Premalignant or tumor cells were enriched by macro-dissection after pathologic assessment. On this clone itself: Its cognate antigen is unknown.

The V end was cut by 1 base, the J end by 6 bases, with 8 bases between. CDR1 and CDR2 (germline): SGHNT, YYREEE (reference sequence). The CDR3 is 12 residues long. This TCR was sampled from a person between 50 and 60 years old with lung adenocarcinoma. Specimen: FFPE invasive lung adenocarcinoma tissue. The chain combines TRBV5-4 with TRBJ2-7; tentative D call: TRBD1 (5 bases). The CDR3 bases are TGTGCCAGCAGCTTGCAGGGTCGCGAGCAGTACTTC. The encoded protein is CASSLQGREQYF.